This TCR beta chain was retrieved from a study of blood T cell repertoires in COVID-19 (dated by TCRdb to between 2020 and 2021). The study in broad terms: Collaborator samples came from the United States, Italy and Spain and covered acute and convalescent phases of COVID-19. The material from the prospective study consisted of cDNA or gDNA derived from T cells, B-cell-depleted T cells, or PBMCs. Where available, HLA class I and class II types were obtained from metadata supplied by the sample provider rather than from assay-based typing. Deeply sampled blood TCRbeta repertoires from subjects exposed to, actively infected with, or recovered from COVID-19 were included in the dataset. A de-identified subject ID, COVID-19 status, age in years and sex were almost always included in the sample metadata. The repertoires were released in a freely available public database intended as a resource for research on the immune response to SARS-CoV-2. Samples came from the ongoing ImmuneRACE study (first 160 participants) plus 1,254 subjects from 6 global collaborators.

Points on this clone: Its antigen remains undetermined. No quality values exist for individual bases; no much larger clone is one base distant.

V is cut back by 0 bases and J by 7 bases, with 11 bases in the junction unmatched. Its CDR3 holds 16 amino acids, cysteine through phenylalanine. Just the 48-base CDR3 DNA is kept, in frame starting at base 1. CDR1 and CDR2, looked up from the germline V gene, are MGHRA and YSYEKL. Beyond this particular receptor, the publication reports: Clinical and demographic metadata were provided uncurated, with the amount varying by source and participant.

At one collaborating source in Seattle, patients were enrolled during active infection and were followed longitudinally through the course of disease. The collaborating institutions used their own protocols to collect whole blood in K2EDTA tubes. For TCRbeta analysis, collaborators shipped samples as frozen whole blood, isolated PBMCs, or DNA extracted from either of those sample types. TCRbeta CDR3 regions were amplified from genomic DNA by means of the immunoSEQ Assay, a bias-controlled multiplex PCR. The authors processed their data as follows. The number of nucleated cells in each sample was estimated from the amplification of reference gene primers within the assay. To quantify the absolute abundance of each unique TCRbeta CDR3 rearrangement, sequence reads were collapsed and filtered. For each sample, productive Simpson clonality was calculated as the square root of Simpson's diversity index across productive rearrangements. As stored in TCRdb, this immuneACCESS dataset retains in-frame rearrangements with V and J assigned. A fraction of the clones does not appear; measured against another copy, unresolved V genes explain less than half of the discrepancy, and the remainder lacks a known reason. V, J and clone size are those of that table, while D and trimming were read from the DNA. The sample table shows about 55,000 clones, and approximately 86% are seen once. In total, the top ten clones hold roughly 3.7% of the sample.

Input material: peripheral blood. The clonotype was recovered from a man in his forties with COVID-19, enrolled during active disease. The receptor chain draws on TRBV4-1 and TRBJ1-2, and TRBD1 aligns with 7 junction nucleotides. The bases read TGCGCCAGCAGCCAAGAATTCGACAGGGCCTCAACTGGCTACACCTTC. Protein translation: CASSQEFDRASTGYTF.